This TCR beta chain appears in the sequencing data of a study of blood T cells in healthy people across ages. Trimming pared 4 bases from V and 0 bases from J, leaving 13 bases between. This CDR3 has 16 residues. The germline V gene has CDR1 SGDLS and CDR2 YYNGEE. Then a second PCR, running roughly 7 to 11 cycles, was carried out with a sample-barcoded 5' primer and a J-beta primer mix. One entry per CDR3 protein, called by TCRdb with MiXCR from the 5' RACE reads. Of about 560,000 distinct CDR3 sequences listed, roughly a quarter are singletons. Total RNA was extracted at no less than 5 micrograms per sample. The sample also formed part of further work on T cells of mothers and their children. That paper notes: The people who donated were a few healthy Caucasian mothers and their six children. Added by the second PCR's M1S primer were sample barcodes and 2-4 random nucleotides.

The sequence was obtained from a boy under 10 years old in good health. The specimen was blood. The chain has TRBV9 and TRBJ2-2; D gene uncertain. The CDR3 protein is CASSRLEGSNTGELFF. DNA of the CDR3: TGTGCCAGCAGCCGGCTCGAAGGATCGAACACCGGGGAGCTGTTTTTT.